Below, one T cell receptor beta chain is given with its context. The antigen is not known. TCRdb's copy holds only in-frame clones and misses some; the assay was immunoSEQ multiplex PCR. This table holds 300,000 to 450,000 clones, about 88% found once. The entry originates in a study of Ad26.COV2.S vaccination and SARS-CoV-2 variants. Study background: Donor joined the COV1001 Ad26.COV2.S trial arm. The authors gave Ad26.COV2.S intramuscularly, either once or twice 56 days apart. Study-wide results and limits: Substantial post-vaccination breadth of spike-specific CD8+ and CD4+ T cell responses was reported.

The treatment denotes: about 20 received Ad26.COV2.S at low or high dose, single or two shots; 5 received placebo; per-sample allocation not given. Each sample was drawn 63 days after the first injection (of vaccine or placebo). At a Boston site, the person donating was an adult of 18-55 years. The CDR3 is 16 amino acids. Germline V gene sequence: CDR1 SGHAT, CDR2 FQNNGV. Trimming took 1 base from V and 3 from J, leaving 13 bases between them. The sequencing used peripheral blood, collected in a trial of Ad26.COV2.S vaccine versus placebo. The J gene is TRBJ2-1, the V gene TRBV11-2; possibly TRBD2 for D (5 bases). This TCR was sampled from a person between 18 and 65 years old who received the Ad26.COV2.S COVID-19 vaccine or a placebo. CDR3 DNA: TGTGCCAGCAGCTTAGTTCGAGGGCCGTTCTACAATGAGCAGTTCTTC. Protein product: CASSLVRGPFYNEQFF.